The rows below give T cell receptor beta chains drawn from one sample of a study of molecular identifiers for immune sequencing clone quantification. One entry per CDR3 protein, called by TCRdb with MiXCR from the PCR reads. The sample has roughly 90,000 distinct CDR3 sequences, around 27% seen once. Sequencing used naive CD8+ T cells from blood, with Jurkat cell RNA spiked in. The receptor set was obtained from a human donor in good health. Some libraries in this study had Jurkat cell RNA spiked in. The CDR3 runs from the conserved cysteine through the conserved F or W. Size tells how often a clone was seen (once, few, many) or the class of an expanded clone, and some rows leave it out.

CDR3 protein: CASGPAYEQYF; CDR3 length: 11; clone size: few; V gene: TRBV28
CDR3 protein: CASTGQGARGYTF; CDR3 length: 13; clone size: few; V gene: TRBV5-4
CDR3 protein: CASSQDQTRARYEQYF; CDR3 length: 16; clone size: -; V gene: TRBV4-3
CDR3 protein: CASIPQGYSNQPQHF; CDR3 length: 15; clone size: -; V gene: TRBV28
CDR3 protein: CAWSVDGNTIYF; CDR3 length: 12; clone size: few; V gene: TRBV30
CDR3 protein: CASNRGRPNTEAFF; CDR3 length: 14; clone size: many; V gene: TRBV10-2
CDR3 protein: CASRGNRGDEQYF; CDR3 length: 13; clone size: few; V gene: TRBV25-1
CDR3 protein: CASSLEGTGAYEQYF; CDR3 length: 15; clone size: -; V gene: TRBV5-1
CDR3 protein: CAWSVRPRIGSGNTIYF; CDR3 length: 17; clone size: many; V gene: TRBV30
CDR3 protein: CASSSSGAGNTIYF; CDR3 length: 14; clone size: few; V gene: TRBV11-2
CDR3 protein: CASSPRGTGNTIYF; CDR3 length: 14; clone size: many; V gene: TRBV7-2
CDR3 protein: CASSLVGDEAFF; CDR3 length: 12; clone size: many; V gene: TRBV7-9
CDR3 protein: CASSLVWDPAEQYF; CDR3 length: 14; clone size: many; V gene: TRBV7-9
CDR3 protein: CASSQGDSAAKNIQYF; CDR3 length: 16; clone size: many; V gene: TRBV4-3
CDR3 protein: CATSGTGGPDTQYF; CDR3 length: 14; clone size: many; V gene: TRBV24-1
CDR3 protein: CASSSWRDREAYEQYF; CDR3 length: 16; clone size: few; V gene: TRBV5-1
CDR3 protein: CASTDVLIDEKLFF; CDR3 length: 14; clone size: few; V gene: TRBV12-3/TRBV12-4
CDR3 protein: CASSSTTGPNTEAFF; CDR3 length: 15; clone size: few; V gene: TRBV10-2
CDR3 protein: CASSPPSLPTDTQYF; CDR3 length: 15; clone size: many; V gene: TRBV7-6
CDR3 protein: CASRGSPPAELFF; CDR3 length: 13; clone size: many; V gene: TRBV2
CDR3 protein: CASSWSQYDTIYF; CDR3 length: 13; clone size: many; V gene: TRBV28
CDR3 protein: CASSPLPPPTGAFF; CDR3 length: 14; clone size: many; V gene: TRBV4-3
CDR3 protein: CASSFGSYTDTQYF; CDR3 length: 14; clone size: many; V gene: TRBV7-6
CDR3 protein: CASSYGIEAFF; CDR3 length: 11; clone size: many; V gene: TRBV6-2/TRBV6-3
CDR3 protein: CSARGTSGSAYEQYF; CDR3 length: 15; clone size: few; V gene: TRBV20-1
CDR3 protein: CASSEEGLAGVRYQETQYF; CDR3 length: 19; clone size: many; V gene: TRBV2
CDR3 protein: CASSESYEQYF; CDR3 length: 11; clone size: many; V gene: TRBV7-6
CDR3 protein: CASSYLTRTSSGSYEQYF; CDR3 length: 18; clone size: few; V gene: TRBV6-2/TRBV6-3
CDR3 protein: CSALKGTGELFF; CDR3 length: 12; clone size: many; V gene: TRBV29-1
CDR3 protein: CASSHVTGAFDNEQFF; CDR3 length: 16; clone size: many; V gene: TRBV4-1
CDR3 protein: CASSDAGQETQYF; CDR3 length: 13; clone size: few; V gene: TRBV6-1
CDR3 protein: CASSSTAGEGKAYEQYF; CDR3 length: 17; clone size: few; V gene: TRBV11-2
CDR3 protein: CASSLEVTSLEQYF; CDR3 length: 14; clone size: many; V gene: TRBV7-9
CDR3 protein: CSVVPSGSSYEQYF; CDR3 length: 14; clone size: few; V gene: TRBV29-1
CDR3 protein: CASRDWYEGGYNQPQHF; CDR3 length: 17; clone size: many; V gene: TRBV4-1
CDR3 protein: CASSPKSGRRTDTQYF; CDR3 length: 16; clone size: many; V gene: TRBV5-4
CDR3 protein: CASSTAGTGIYEQYF; CDR3 length: 15; clone size: few; V gene: TRBV19
CDR3 protein: CASSQSENTIYF; CDR3 length: 12; clone size: many; V gene: TRBV4-2
CDR3 protein: CSARDLRDPTYEQYF; CDR3 length: 15; clone size: few; V gene: TRBV20-1
CDR3 protein: CASSFGGSRTDTQYF; CDR3 length: 15; clone size: many; V gene: TRBV12-3/TRBV12-4
CDR3 protein: CASSPRDPEIADTQYF; CDR3 length: 16; clone size: many; V gene: TRBV7-9
CDR3 protein: CSASLGLAGRDTQYF; CDR3 length: 15; clone size: many; V gene: TRBV20-1
CDR3 protein: CASSRRTGQETQYF; CDR3 length: 14; clone size: many; V gene: TRBV7-9
CDR3 protein: CASSLGTGEYEQYF; CDR3 length: 14; clone size: many; V gene: TRBV5-1
CDR3 protein: CASSSGLAGGKGYEQYF; CDR3 length: 17; clone size: few; V gene: TRBV7-9
CDR3 protein: CASSQGLAGVAYEQYF; CDR3 length: 16; clone size: -; V gene: TRBV14
CDR3 protein: CASSPSGQGVYEQYF; CDR3 length: 15; clone size: many; V gene: TRBV9
CDR3 protein: CASSNLLGAMTDTQYF; CDR3 length: 16; clone size: many; V gene: TRBV6-2/TRBV6-3
CDR3 protein: CASSFGGTAYEQYF; CDR3 length: 14; clone size: few; V gene: TRBV27
CDR3 protein: CASSQELREGSHNYGYTF; CDR3 length: 18; clone size: few; V gene: TRBV3-1
CDR3 protein: CASSQDRVKWLGNTGELFF; CDR3 length: 19; clone size: few; V gene: TRBV14
CDR3 protein: CASHTSGRPGEQYF; CDR3 length: 14; clone size: few; V gene: TRBV27
CDR3 protein: CASSTGGEQYF; CDR3 length: 11; clone size: many; V gene: TRBV27